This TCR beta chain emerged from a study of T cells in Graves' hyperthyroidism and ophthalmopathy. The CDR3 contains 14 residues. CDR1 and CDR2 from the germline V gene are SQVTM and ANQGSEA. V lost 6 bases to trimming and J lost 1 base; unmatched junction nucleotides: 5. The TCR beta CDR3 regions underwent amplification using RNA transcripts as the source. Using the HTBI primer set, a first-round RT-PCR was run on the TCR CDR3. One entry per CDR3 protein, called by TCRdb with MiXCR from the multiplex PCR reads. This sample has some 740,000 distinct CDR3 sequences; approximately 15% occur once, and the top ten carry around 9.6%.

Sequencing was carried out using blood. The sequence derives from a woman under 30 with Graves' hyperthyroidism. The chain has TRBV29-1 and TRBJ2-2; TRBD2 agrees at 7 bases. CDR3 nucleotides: TGCAGCGTATTTCCTAGCGGGAACACCGGGGAGCTGTTTTTT. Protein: CSVFPSGNTGELFF.